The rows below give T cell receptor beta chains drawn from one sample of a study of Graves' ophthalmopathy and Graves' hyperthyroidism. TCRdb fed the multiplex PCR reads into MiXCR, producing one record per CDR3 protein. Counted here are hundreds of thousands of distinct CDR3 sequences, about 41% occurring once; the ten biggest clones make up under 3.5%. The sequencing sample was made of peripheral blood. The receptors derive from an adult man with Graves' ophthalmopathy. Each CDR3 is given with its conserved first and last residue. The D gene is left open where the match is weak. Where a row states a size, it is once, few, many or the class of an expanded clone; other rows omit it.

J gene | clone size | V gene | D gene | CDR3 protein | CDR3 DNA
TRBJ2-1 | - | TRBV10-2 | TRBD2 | CASSELAGRFSEQFF | TGCGCCAGCAGTGAGCTAGCGGGGAGGTTCTCTGAGCAGTTCTTC
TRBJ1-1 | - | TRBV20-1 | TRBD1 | CSAIEIGGWGTEAFF | TGCAGTGCCATAGAAATAGGGGGCTGGGGGACTGAAGCTTTCTTT
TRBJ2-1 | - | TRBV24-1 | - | CATSDFSGEQFF | TGTGCCACCAGTGATTTCTCGGGAGAGCAGTTCTTC
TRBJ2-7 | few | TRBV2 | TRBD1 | CASSLGDRGVSYEQYF | TGTGCCAGCAGCTTAGGCGACAGGGGGGTTTCCTACGAGCAGTACTTC
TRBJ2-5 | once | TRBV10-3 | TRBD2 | CAIRTSLQETQYF | TGTGCCATCAGGACTAGCCTACAAGAGACCCAGTACTTC
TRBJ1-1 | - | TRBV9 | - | CASSARDSPNTEAFF | TGTGCCAGCAGTGCTAGAGATTCCCCGAACACTGAAGCTTTCTTT
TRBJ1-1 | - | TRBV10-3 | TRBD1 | CAIRDRGWAEAFF | TGTGCCATCCGGGACAGGGGGTGGGCTGAAGCTTTCTTT
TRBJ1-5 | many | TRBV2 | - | CASKPSPEWPQHF | TGTGCCAGCAAACCCTCCCCCGAGTGGCCCCAGCATTTT
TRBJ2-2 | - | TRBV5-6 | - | CASSPLRRGAAGELFF | TGTGCCAGCAGCCCCCTGCGCCGGGGGGCGGCCGGGGAGCTGTTTTTT
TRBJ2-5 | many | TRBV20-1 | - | CSASPDSMRETQYF | TGCAGTGCTAGCCCCGACTCGATGAGAGAGACCCAGTACTTC
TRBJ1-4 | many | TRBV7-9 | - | CASSTSGEVTNEKLFF | TGTGCCAGCAGCACCTCAGGGGAGGTAACTAATGAAAAACTGTTTTTT
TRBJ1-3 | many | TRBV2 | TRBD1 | CASISIGQGGDGNTIYF | TGTGCCAGCATTTCAATTGGACAGGGCGGAGATGGAAACACCATATATTTT
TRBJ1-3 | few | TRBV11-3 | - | CASSLEQTSLGNTIYF | TGTGCCAGCAGCTTAGAACAGACCTCTCTCGGAAACACCATATATTTT
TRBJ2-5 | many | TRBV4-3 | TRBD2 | CASSQARGGAGKETQYF | TGCGCCAGCAGCCAAGCCCGCGGGGGGGCAGGAAAAGAGACCCAGTACTTC
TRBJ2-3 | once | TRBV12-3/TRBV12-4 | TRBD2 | CASRGTSADTQYF | TGTGCCAGCAGGGGGACTAGTGCAGATACGCAGTATTTT
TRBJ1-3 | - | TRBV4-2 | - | CASSPTGTARNTIYF | TGTGCCAGCAGCCCGACCGGGACCGCCAGAAACACCATATATTTT
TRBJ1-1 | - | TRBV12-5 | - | CASGLVQGEAFF | TGTGCTAGTGGTTTGGTACAAGGAGAAGCTTTCTTT
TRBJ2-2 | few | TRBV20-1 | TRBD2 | CSAGAGDTGELFF | TGCAGTGCTGGAGCGGGAGACACCGGGGAGCTGTTTTTT